Shown below are 32 T cell receptor beta chains from a single sample sequenced in a study of blood T cells in healthy people across ages. For the second PCR, which ran for roughly 7 to 11 cycles, a sample-barcoded 5' primer and a J-beta primer mix were used. One entry per CDR3 protein, called by TCRdb with MiXCR from the 5' RACE reads. The sample has 800,000 to 950,000 distinct CDR3 sequences; roughly 29% are singletons. The data were also submitted as part of a second study, on T cells of mothers and their children.

Material: blood. These receptors were collected from a woman between 35 and 50 years old in good health.

This clonotype was counted ten times or more. The chain carries TRBV20-1 and TRBJ2-2; D tentatively fits TRBD1 or TRBD2 (5 bases each). The CDR3 consists of 14 residues. V shed 8 bases and J shed 1 base, with 14 bases lying between them. From germline, CDR1 is DFQATT and CDR2 SNEGSKA (reference sequence). The CDR3 DNA follows: TGCAGTTTGCCGGGACCGATGAACACCGGGGAGCTGTTTTTT. Translated: CSLPGPMNTGELFF.

The chain employs TRBV12-3 or TRBV12-4 and TRBJ1-3; D is undetermined. Trimming removed 9 bases from V and 1 base from J, with 4 bases in between. The CDR3 loop spans 11 amino acids. The CDR3 loop is CARRSGNTIYF. The CDR3 DNA is TGTGCCAGGAGGTCTGGAAACACCATATATTTT.

The J gene is TRBJ1-5, the V gene TRBV6-5; a weak D match, TRBD1 (5 bases). The CDR3 covers 15 residues. CDR1 MNHEY and CDR2 SVGAGI come from the germline V gene. Trimming removed 3 bases at V and 4 bases at J, with 13 bases between. CDR3 nucleotides: TGTGCCAGCAGTTATAGTCTTGGGGGGAATCAGCCCCAGCATTTT. As protein: CASSYSLGGNQPQHF.

This chain links TRBV20-1 with TRBJ2-3; 11 positions agree with TRBD1. This CDR3 has 17 amino acids. The junction had 11 bases not matched to a gene; V was cut back by 1 base and J by 5 bases. Looked up from germline, CDR1 is DFQATT and CDR2 is SNEGSKA (reference sequence). CDR3 nucleotides: TGCAGTGCTAGAGTCCTGGGGGACAGGGGGATTTTAGATACGCAGTATTTT. It translates to CSARVLGDRGILDTQYF.

This clonotype appeared many times. The chain joins TRBV7-9 to TRBJ1-2; 7 nucleotides align to TRBD1. The trim removed 5 bases at V and 6 bases at J, leaving 12 bases unmatched. CDR1 and CDR2 (germline): SEHNR, FQNEAQ (reference sequence). The length of the CDR3 is 15 residues. The CDR3 is CASSPGPRDSNGYTF. CDR3 in DNA: TGTGCCAGCAGCCCCGGACCCCGGGACAGCAATGGCTACACCTTC.

This clonotype was observed many times. The V and J genes are TRBV20-1 and TRBJ2-1; 8 bases agree with TRBD1. The CDR3 loop spans 15 amino acids. Germline lookup yields CDR1 DFQATT and CDR2 SNEGSKA (reference sequence). The ends lost 7 bases at V and 6 bases at J; junction bases unmatched: 14. CDR3 region: CSGDAGQGAGNEQFF. CDR3 in DNA: TGCAGTGGGGATGCCGGGCAGGGGGCAGGCAATGAGCAGTTCTTC.

This clonotype was detected only a few times. The V and J genes are TRBV7-2 and TRBJ1-5; D perhaps matches TRBD1 (5 bases). Germline V gene lookup returns CDR1 SGHTA and CDR2 FQGNSA. The length of the CDR3 is 15 residues. V gave up 5 bases and J gave up 2 bases, with 13 bases separating them. The CDR3 sequence is CASSPPGLGNQPQHF. DNA for the CDR3: TGTGCCAGCAGCCCCCCGGGGCTAGGCAATCAGCCCCAGCATTTT. Using reference TRBV7-2 and TRBJ1-5 for the parts outside the CDR3, the full variable domain is GAGVSQSPSNKVTEKGKDVELRCDPISGHTALYWYRQSLGQGLEFLIYFQGNSAPDKSGLPSDRFSAERTGGSVSTLTIQRTQQEDSAVYLCASSPPGLGNQPQHFGDGTRLSIL.

This clonotype was observed a few times. V usage is TRBV4-1 and J usage is TRBJ1-4; 9 nucleotides align to TRBD1. CDR3 length: 18 amino acids. V shed 0 bases and J 7 bases; nucleotides not matched to a gene: 12. The germline gives CDR1 MGHRA, CDR2 YSYEKL. CDR3 loop: CASSQEGDAGTGSEKLFF. As DNA, the CDR3 is TGCGCCAGCAGCCAAGAGGGGGACGCCGGGACAGGGAGTGAAAAACTGTTTTTT.

The chain recombines TRBV5-1 with TRBJ2-6; 9 bases line up with TRBD2. With 0 bases clipped from V and 0 bases from J, the junction kept 16 bases outside the gene matches. The CDR3 runs 22 residues. The germline V gene encodes CDR1 SGHRS and CDR2 YFSETQ. DNA of the CDR3: TGCGCCAGCAGCTTGGCCGGTCCTAGAGCGGGGGGCCCGAGCTCTGGGGCCAACGTCCTGACTTTC. Encoded protein: CASSLAGPRAGGPSSGANVLTF.

As for this clonotype: With a much larger clone just one base away, this may be a read error. The V and J genes are TRBV20-1 and TRBJ2-4; maybe TRBD2 (6 bases). Germline assignment: CDR1 DFQATT and CDR2 SNEGSKA (reference sequence). CDR3 length: 13 residues. V lost 3 bases to trimming and J lost 13 bases, with 19 bases between them. The CDR3 here is CSARGEVASEQYF. The CDR3 DNA is TGCAGTGCTAGGGGGGAGGTCGCGAGTGAGCAGTACTTC.

This clonotype appeared once. A much larger clone differs by one base, so this may be a read error. Lacking the conserved final phenylalanine or tryptophan, this CDR3 likely reflects a read error. V usage is TRBV29-1 and J usage is TRBJ1-1; 7 bases fit TRBD1. The V segment lost 7 bases and the J segment 1 base; nucleotides outside the gene matches: 3. CDR1 and CDR2 (germline): SQVTM, ANQGSEA. CDR3 length equals 12 residues. The CDR3 DNA follows: TGCAGCGGCGGGACAGCGAACACTGAAGCTTTCGTT. It translates to CSGGTANTEAFV.

A few counts support this clonotype. The rearrangement links TRBV12-3 or TRBV12-4 to TRBJ1-5; D is ambiguous. The CDR3 spans 15 residues. The V gene lost 7 bases and the J gene lost 2 bases, with 15 bases spanning the gap. The CDR3 protein is CASKNGPSGNQPQHF. CDR3 DNA: TGTGCCAGCAAGAACGGCCCGTCGGGCAATCAGCCCCAGCATTTT.

The V call is TRBV5-1, the J call TRBJ1-6; D perhaps matches TRBD1 (5 bases). Trimming shortened V by 0 bases and J by 7 bases, and 11 bases separated the two germline ends. Germline lookup yields CDR1 SGHRS and CDR2 YFSETQ. This CDR3 comprises 15 residues. The CDR3 sequence: CASSLDGADNSPLHF. The DNA for the CDR3 is TGCGCCAGCAGCTTGGACGGGGCAGACAATTCACCCCTCCACTTT.

V is TRBV5-8 and J is TRBJ2-5; TRBD1 matches at 11 bases. The J call may be wrong; the DNA end is better matched by TRBJ2-7. Germline assignment: CDR1 SGHTS and CDR2 YDEGEE. CDR3 length: 14 amino acids. The CDR3 DNA reads as TGTGCCAGCAACGCCGGGACAGGGGGCTACGAGCAGTACTTC. Residues: CASNAGTGGYEQYF.

The V and J genes are TRBV29-1 and TRBJ1-1; D not certain. Germline CDR1 and CDR2: SQVTM and ANQGSEA. The CDR3 covers 13 residues. The ends were cut back, 7 bases at V and 0 bases at J, with 12 bases in the middle. CDR3 DNA sequence: TGCAGCGAACGCGCCTCTATGAACACTGAAGCTTTCTTT. The encoded protein is CSERASMNTEAFF. Combining the CDR3 with reference TRBV29-1 and TRBJ1-1 gives the whole variable domain SAVISQKPSRDICQRGTSLTIQCQVDSQVTMMFWYRQQPGQSLTLIATANQGSEATYESGFVIDKFPISRPNLTFSTLTVSNMSPEDSSIYLCSERASMNTEAFFGQGTRLTVV.

Worth noting for this clonotype: A read error may account for a junction end that differs from germline. The genes are TRBV6-2 or TRBV6-3 and TRBJ2-5, with 14 bases aligning to TRBD2. The CDR3 spans 17 residues. Per the germline V gene, CDR1 is MNHEY and CDR2 is SVGEGT. The CDR3 DNA follows: TGTGCCAACAGTCCACCCTGGACTAGCGGGGGGAGAGAGACCCAGTACTTC. Amino acids: CANSPPWTSGGRETQYF.

A word on this clonotype: The junction does not match germline at one end; this may be a read error. V usage is TRBV7-8 and J usage is TRBJ2-3, with TRBD1 identical over 7 bases. The CDR3 contains 13 residues. Germline CDR1 reads SGHVS; CDR2 reads FQNEAQ. The CDR3 protein is CASSHTGADTRYF. The CDR3 nucleotides read TGTGCCAGCAGCCACACAGGGGCCGATACGCGGTATTTT.

The rearrangement joins TRBV12-3 or TRBV12-4 to TRBJ1-4; the D gene is possibly TRBD1 (5 bases). This CDR3 is built from 15 residues. V lost 6 bases and J lost 2, with 13 bases in between. The CDR3 bases are TGTGCCAGCAGATCGTCTGAGGGGACTAATGAAAAACTGTTTTTT. Its translation: CASRSSEGTNEKLFF.

J is TRBJ1-1 and V is TRBV5-1, with a possible D match to TRBD1 (6 bases). The V end was cut by 2 bases, the J end by 5 bases, with 13 bases between. This CDR3 has 14 amino acids. The germline CDR1 and CDR2 sequences are SGHRS and YFSETQ. The CDR3 loop is CASSFMNRETEAFF. The CDR3 region has the DNA TGCGCCAGCAGCTTTATGAACAGGGAAACTGAAGCTTTCTTT.

This clonotype was counted at least ten times. V and J are TRBV6-2 or TRBV6-3 and TRBJ1-2; D call uncertain. CDR3 size: 14 residues. V was trimmed by 6 bases and J by 4 bases, leaving 15 bases between them. Germline V gives CDR1 MNHEY, CDR2 SVGEGT. The CDR3 nucleotides are TGTGCCAGCAGCCTTGCTGGACTTACCTATGGCTACACCTTC. Residues: CASSLAGLTYGYTF.

The chain recombines TRBV24-1 with TRBJ2-3; 8 bases map to TRBD1. This CDR3 has 15 amino acids. The V and J ends lost 5 bases and 4 bases, in that order; junction bases with no gene match: 7. Germline CDR1 is KGHDR and CDR2 is SFDVKD. CDR3 region: CATSVPGQGADTQYF. CDR3 in DNA: TGTGCCACCAGTGTCCCCGGACAGGGTGCAGATACGCAGTATTTT.

This rearrangement joins TRBV28 to TRBJ2-5; 12 positions agree with TRBD2. CDR1 is MDHEN, CDR2 SYDVKM, per germline. Trimming cost V 7 bases and J 11 bases; bases outside gene matches: 5. This CDR3 is 12 amino acids long. In DNA form, the CDR3 reads TGTGCCAGCATTACTACTAGCGGGGGGCAGTACTTC. Translating it yields CASITTSGGQYF.

About this clonotype: The junction shows a germline mismatch at one end, possibly a read error. The gene calls are TRBV30 and TRBJ1-4; a possible D gene is TRBD1 (5 bases). The CDR3 covers 13 residues. Germline V gene sequence: CDR1 GTSNPN, CDR2 SVGIG (reference sequence). CDR3 sequence (DNA): TGTGCCTGGAGTGTAGGGGCTAATGAAAAACGGTTTTTT. This sequence encodes CAWSVGANEKRFF.

With regard to this clonotype: A single base separates this from a much larger clone, so it may be a read error. This CDR3 is missing its conserved last phenylalanine or tryptophan, likely due to a read error. This sequence joins TRBV27 and TRBJ1-2; D remains ambiguous. V was pared by 2 bases and J by 8 bases, with 18 bases between. Looked up from germline, CDR1 is MNHEY and CDR2 is SMNVEV (reference sequence). This CDR3 region has 15 residues. The CDR3 sequence: CASSLDITNPRGYTC. The DNA for the CDR3 is TGTGCCAGCAGTTTAGACATTACGAACCCCCGGGGCTACACCTGC.

J is TRBJ1-4 and V is TRBV3-1; no definite D call. Deletions cut 1 base from V and 7 bases from J, with 10 bases between. The CDR3 extends over 14 amino acids. CDR1 LGHDT and CDR2 YNNKEL come from the germline V gene (reference sequence). DNA of the CDR3: TGTGCCAGCAGCCAAGGGGCGGGAGGTGAAAAACTGTTTTTT. Translated, it gives CASSQGAGGEKLFF.

This clonotype was detected a few times. The CDR3 reads CASSLAPQVSTNYGYTF. DNA for the CDR3: TGTGCCAGCTCACTAGCCCCTCAGGTATCAACTAACTATGGCTACACCTTC. The chain carries TRBV18 and TRBJ1-2, with D unresolved. CDR1 is KGHSH and CDR2 is LQKENI in the germline V gene. CDR3 length equals 17 residues. V lost 4 bases and J 0 bases, leaving 18 bases between the germline ends.

This clonotype was recorded at least ten times. The chain is built from TRBV7-2 and TRBJ2-4, with TRBD2 matching 8 bases. The germline gives CDR1 SGHTA, CDR2 FQGNSA. The CDR3 consists of 15 residues. V was clipped by 5 bases and J by 5 bases; unmatched bases: 8. CDR3 coding DNA: TGTGCCAGCAGCCGGGACGGGGGGGAACAAAACATTCAGTACTTC. Encoded protein: CASSRDGGEQNIQYF.

Many counts were recorded for this clonotype. This CDR3 is CASSLTDSYNEQFF. As DNA, the CDR3 is TGCGCCAGCAGCTTGACTGACTCCTACAATGAGCAGTTCTTC. The chain has TRBV5-1 and TRBJ2-1; D remains ambiguous. Per the germline V gene, CDR1 is SGHRS and CDR2 is YFSETQ. The CDR3 consists of 14 residues. V was cut by 1 base and J by 0 bases, with 5 bases left in between.

This clonotype was seen repeatedly, ten times or more. The chain joins TRBV7-2 to TRBJ1-2, with 11 bases that match TRBD1. This CDR3 region has 15 residues. V was pared by 5 bases and J by 6 bases, with 8 bases of the junction left unmatched. Germline V gene sequence: CDR1 SGHTA, CDR2 FQGNSA. The CDR3 sequence: CASSQRTGGANGYTF. The CDR3, as DNA: TGTGCCAGCAGCCAAAGGACAGGGGGCGCAAATGGCTACACCTTC. The full variable domain, completed using reference TRBV7-2 and TRBJ1-2, is GAGVSQSPSNKVTEKGKDVELRCDPISGHTALYWYRQSLGQGLEFLIYFQGNSAPDKSGLPSDRFSAERTGGSVSTLTIQRTQQEDSAVYLCASSQRTGGANGYTFGSGTRLTVV.

This clonotype was seen ten or more times. This chain connects TRBV5-1 to TRBJ2-5; tentative D call: TRBD1 (6 bases). V lost 0 bases, J lost 4 bases, and 13 bases lay in between. Germline V CDR1 and CDR2: SGHRS, YFSETQ. The CDR3 consists of 15 residues. CDR3 sequence reads: CASSLGGGIGETQYF. The CDR3 bases are TGCGCCAGCAGCTTGGGAGGGGGAATCGGAGAGACCCAGTACTTC.

This clonotype has only a few counts. Since a much larger clone is just one base distant, this may be a read error. The chain has TRBV5-1 and TRBJ2-1; 7 bases are a match to TRBD1. The CDR3 is 16 residues long. Germline CDR1 is SGHRS and CDR2 is YFSETQ. The CDR3 bases are TGCGCCAGCAGCCGTCTCACCGCCGGGACAGACAATGGGCAGTTCTTC. Translated, it gives CASSRLTAGTDNGQFF.

This clonotype was seen ten or more times. V is TRBV11-2 and J is TRBJ2-7; the D gene is possibly TRBD2 (5 bases). Germline assignment: CDR1 SGHAT and CDR2 FQNNGV. This CDR3 is 15 amino acids long. Trimming left V 1 base short and J 1 base short, with 11 bases between. This chain's CDR3 is CASSLGRSGSYEQYF. CDR3 DNA: TGTGCCAGCAGCTTAGGTCGGTCGGGGTCCTACGAGCAGTACTTC.